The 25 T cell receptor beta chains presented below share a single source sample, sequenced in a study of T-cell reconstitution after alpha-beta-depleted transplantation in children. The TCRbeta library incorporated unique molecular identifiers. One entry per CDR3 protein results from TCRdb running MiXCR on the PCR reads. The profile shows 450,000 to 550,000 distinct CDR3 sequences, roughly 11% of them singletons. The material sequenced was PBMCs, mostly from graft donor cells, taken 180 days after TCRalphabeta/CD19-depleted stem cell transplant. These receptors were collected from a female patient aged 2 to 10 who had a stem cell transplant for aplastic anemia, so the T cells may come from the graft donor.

CDR3 DNA: TGCAGCGTTGCTCATAGGGGGGTCGGTGGCTACACCTTC. It translates to CSVAHRGVGGYTF. The chain recombines TRBV29-1 with TRBJ1-2; a possible D gene is TRBD1 (6 bases). The germline gives CDR1 SQVTM, CDR2 ANQGSEA. The CDR3 is made up of 13 amino acids. The V gene lost 4 bases and the J gene lost 7 bases, with 16 bases spanning the gap.

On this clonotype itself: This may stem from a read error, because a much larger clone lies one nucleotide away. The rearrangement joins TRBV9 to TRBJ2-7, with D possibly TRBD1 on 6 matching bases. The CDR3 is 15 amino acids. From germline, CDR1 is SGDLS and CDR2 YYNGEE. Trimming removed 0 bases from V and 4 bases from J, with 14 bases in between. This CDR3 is CASSVDLAGEYEQYF. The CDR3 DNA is TGTGCCAGCAGCGTAGATTTGGCAGGGGAGTACGAGCAGTACTTC.

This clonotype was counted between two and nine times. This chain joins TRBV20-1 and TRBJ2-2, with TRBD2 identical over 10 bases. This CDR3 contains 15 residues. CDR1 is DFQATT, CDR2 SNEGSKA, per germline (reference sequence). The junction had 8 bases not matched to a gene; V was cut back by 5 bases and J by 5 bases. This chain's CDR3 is CSARPGLALTGELFF. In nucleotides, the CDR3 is TGCAGTGCTCGTCCGGGACTAGCGTTAACCGGGGAGCTGTTTTTT.

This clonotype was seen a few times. In DNA form, the CDR3 reads TGTGCCAGCAGAATCCTTGGCGGGAGGGTAAATGAGCAGTTCTTC. Its translation: CASRILGGRVNEQFF. V is TRBV12-3 or TRBV12-4 and J is TRBJ2-1, with 9 bases lining up with TRBD2. Trimming at V came to 6 bases and at J to 7 bases, leaving 10 bases not matched to a gene. The CDR3 is 15 amino acids.

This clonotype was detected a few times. The CDR3 reads CSVSANRGQETQYF. The DNA for the CDR3 is TGCAGTGTCAGCGCGAACAGGGGGCAAGAGACCCAGTACTTC. The chain links TRBV20-1 to TRBJ2-5; the match to TRBD1 covers 8 bases. Unmatched junction bases numbered 9, after V lost 7 bases and J lost 2 bases. Germline loops: CDR1 DFQATT, CDR2 SNEGSKA (reference sequence). This CDR3 has 14 amino acids.

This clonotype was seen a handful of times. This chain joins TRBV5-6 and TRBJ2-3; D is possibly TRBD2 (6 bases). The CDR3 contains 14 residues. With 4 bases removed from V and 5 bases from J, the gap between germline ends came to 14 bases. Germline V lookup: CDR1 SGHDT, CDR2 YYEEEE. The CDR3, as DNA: TGTGCCAGCAGCCCGAAATGGAGGGTAGATACGCAGTATTTT. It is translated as CASSPKWRVDTQYF.

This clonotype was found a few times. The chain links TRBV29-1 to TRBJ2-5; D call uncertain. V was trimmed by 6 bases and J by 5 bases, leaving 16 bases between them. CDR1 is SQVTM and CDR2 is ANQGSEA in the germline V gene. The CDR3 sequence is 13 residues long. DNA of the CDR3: TGCAGCGTCGGAACGCTAGTGAGGGAGACCCAGTACTTC. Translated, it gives CSVGTLVRETQYF.

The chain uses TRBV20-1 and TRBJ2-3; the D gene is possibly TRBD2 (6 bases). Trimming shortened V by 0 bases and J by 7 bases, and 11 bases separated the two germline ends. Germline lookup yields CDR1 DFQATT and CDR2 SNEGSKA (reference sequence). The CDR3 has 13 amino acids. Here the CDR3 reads CSARERGKNTQYF. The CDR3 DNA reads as TGCAGTGCTAGAGAACGCGGGAAGAATACGCAGTATTTT.

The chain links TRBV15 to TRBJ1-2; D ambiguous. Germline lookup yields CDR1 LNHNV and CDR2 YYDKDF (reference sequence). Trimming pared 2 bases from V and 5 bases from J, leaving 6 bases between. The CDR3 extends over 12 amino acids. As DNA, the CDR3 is TGTGCCACCAGCAGACTCGGATATGGCTACACCTTC. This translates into CATSRLGYGYTF.

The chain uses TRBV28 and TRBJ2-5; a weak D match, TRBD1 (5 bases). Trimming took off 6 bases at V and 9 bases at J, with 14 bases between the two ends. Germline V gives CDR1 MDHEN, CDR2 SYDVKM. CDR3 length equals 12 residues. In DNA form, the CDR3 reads TGTGCCAGCAGCCTCGTGGGGCGGCCCCAGTACTTC. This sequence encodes CASSLVGRPQYF.

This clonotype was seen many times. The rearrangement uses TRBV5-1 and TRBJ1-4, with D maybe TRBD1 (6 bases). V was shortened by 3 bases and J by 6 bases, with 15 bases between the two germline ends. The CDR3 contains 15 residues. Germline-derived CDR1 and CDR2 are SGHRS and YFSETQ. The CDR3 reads CASSWRQAGYEKLFF. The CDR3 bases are TGCGCCAGCAGCTGGAGACAGGCGGGTTATGAAAAACTGTTTTTT.

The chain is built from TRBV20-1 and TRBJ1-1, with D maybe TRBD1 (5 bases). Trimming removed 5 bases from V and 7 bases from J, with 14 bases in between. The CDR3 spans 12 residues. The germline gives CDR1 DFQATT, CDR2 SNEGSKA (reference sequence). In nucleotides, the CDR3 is TGCAGTGCTCTCCATTGGGGCGGTGAAGCTTTCTTT. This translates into CSALHWGGEAFF.

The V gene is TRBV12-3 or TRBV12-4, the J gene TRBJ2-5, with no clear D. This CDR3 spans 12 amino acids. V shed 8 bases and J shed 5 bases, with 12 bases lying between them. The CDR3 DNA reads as TGTGCCAGCTCATGGGAATTGGAGACCCAGTACTTC. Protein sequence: CASSWELETQYF.

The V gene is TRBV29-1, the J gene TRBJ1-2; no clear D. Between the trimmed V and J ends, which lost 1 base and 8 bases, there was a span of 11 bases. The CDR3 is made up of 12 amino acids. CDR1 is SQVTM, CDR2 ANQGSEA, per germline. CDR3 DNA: TGCAGCGTTGAAGGGGGAGTCTGGGGCTACACCTTC. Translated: CSVEGGVWGYTF.

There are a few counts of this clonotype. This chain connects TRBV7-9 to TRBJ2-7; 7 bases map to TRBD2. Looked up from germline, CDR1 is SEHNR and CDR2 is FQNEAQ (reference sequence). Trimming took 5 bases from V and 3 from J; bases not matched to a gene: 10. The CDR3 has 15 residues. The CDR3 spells CASSPRGLEHYEQYF. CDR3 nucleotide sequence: TGTGCCAGCAGCCCGCGAGGACTAGAGCACTACGAGCAGTACTTC. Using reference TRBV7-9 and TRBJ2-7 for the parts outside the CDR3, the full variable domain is DTGVSQNPRHKITKRGQNVTFRCDPISEHNRLYWYRQTLGQGPEFLTYFQNEAQLEKSRLLSDRFSAERPKGSFSTLEIQRTEQGDSAMYLCASSPRGLEHYEQYFGPGTRLTVT.

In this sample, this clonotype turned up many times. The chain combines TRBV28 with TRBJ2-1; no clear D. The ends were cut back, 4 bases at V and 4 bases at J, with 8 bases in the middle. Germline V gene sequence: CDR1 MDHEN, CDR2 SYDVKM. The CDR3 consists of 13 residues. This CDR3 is CASSSLVYNEQFF. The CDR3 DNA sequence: TGTGCCAGCAGTTCCCTCGTATACAATGAGCAGTTCTTC.

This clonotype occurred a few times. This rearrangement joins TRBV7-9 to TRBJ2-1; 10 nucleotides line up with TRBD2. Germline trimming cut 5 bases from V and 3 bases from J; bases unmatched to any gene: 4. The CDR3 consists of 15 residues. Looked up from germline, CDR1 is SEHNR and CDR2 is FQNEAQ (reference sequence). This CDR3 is CASSTLAGVYNEQFF. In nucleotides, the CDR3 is TGTGCCAGCAGCACTCTAGCGGGAGTCTACAATGAGCAGTTCTTC.

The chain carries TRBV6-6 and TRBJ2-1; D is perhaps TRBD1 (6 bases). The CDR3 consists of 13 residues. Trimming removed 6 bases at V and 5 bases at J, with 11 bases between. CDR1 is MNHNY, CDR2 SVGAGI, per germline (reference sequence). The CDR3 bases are TGTGCCAGCAGCCAACGACAGGACAATGAGCAGTTCTTC. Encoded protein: CASSQRQDNEQFF.

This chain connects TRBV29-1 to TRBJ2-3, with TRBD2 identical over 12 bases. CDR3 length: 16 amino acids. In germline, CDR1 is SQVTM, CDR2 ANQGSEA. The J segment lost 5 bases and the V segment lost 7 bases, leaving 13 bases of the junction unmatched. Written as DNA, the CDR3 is TGCAGCGCAAGGGGTAGACTAGCGGGAGAGGAAGATACGCAGTATTTT. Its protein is CSARGRLAGEEDTQYF.

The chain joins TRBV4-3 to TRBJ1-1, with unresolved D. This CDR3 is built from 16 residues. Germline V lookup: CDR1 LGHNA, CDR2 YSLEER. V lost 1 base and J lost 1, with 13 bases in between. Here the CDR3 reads CASSQVGGPGNTEAFF. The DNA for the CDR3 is TGCGCCAGCAGCCAAGTAGGAGGTCCGGGGAACACTGAAGCTTTCTTT.

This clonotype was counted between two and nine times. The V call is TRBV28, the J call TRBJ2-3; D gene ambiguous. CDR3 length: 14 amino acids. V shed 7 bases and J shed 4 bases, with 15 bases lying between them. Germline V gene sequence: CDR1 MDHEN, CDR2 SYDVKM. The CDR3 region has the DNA TGTGCCAGCAACCTCGGAGCTAGGCCAGATACGCAGTATTTT. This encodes CASNLGARPDTQYF.

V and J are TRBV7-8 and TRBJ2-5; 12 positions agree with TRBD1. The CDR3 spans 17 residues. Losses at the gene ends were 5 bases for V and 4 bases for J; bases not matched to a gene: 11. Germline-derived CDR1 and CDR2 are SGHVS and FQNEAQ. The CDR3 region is CASSQGQGAPGGETQYF. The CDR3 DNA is TGTGCCAGCAGCCAGGGACAGGGGGCGCCGGGGGGAGAGACCCAGTACTTC.

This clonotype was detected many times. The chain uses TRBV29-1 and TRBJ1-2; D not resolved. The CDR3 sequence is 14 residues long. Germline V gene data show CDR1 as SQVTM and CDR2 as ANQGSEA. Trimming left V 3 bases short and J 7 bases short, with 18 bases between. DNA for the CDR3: TGCAGCGTTGATATGGGTCCGGGAATGGGTGGCTACACCTTC. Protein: CSVDMGPGMGGYTF.

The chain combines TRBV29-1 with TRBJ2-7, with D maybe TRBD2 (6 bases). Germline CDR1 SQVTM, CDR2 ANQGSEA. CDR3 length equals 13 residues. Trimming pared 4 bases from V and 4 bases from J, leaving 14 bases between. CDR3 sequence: CSVGGDPRYEQYF. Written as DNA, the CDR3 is TGCAGCGTTGGGGGGGACCCTAGGTACGAGCAGTACTTC.

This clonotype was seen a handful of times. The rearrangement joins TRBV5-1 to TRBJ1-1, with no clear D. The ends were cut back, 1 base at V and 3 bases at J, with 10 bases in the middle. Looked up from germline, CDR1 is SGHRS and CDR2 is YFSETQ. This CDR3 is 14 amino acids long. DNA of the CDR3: TGCGCCAGCAGCTTGCGGATTAGGGACACTGAAGCTTTCTTT. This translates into CASSLRIRDTEAFF.